Shown below are 5 T cell receptor beta chains from a single sample sequenced in a study of T cells in Graves' hyperthyroidism and ophthalmopathy. Regions amplified from RNA transcripts were the TCR beta CDR3 regions. The TCR CDR3 first-round RT-PCR relied on the HTBI primer set. One entry per CDR3 protein, called by TCRdb with MiXCR from the multiplex PCR reads. The data contain a few hundred thousand distinct CDR3 sequences, under 20% of them seen just once; the ten biggest clones take up approximately 18%. Source material: blood. These TCRs come from a woman aged 18-30 years with Graves' ophthalmopathy.

This clonotype occurred many times. The genes are TRBV11-1 and TRBJ2-3; no firm D call. V was shortened by 5 bases and J by 4 bases, with 16 bases between the two germline ends. CDR1 SGHAT and CDR2 FQDESV come from the germline V gene (reference sequence). CDR3 length equals 15 residues. The CDR3 DNA follows: TGTGCCAGCAGCGCCCGACCCTCCTGGTCAGATACGCAGTATTTT. This gives the protein CASSARPSWSDTQYF.

This clonotype was observed many times. In DNA, the CDR3 is TGCAGTGCCCAGACAGCCGAGCCTTACGAGCAGTACTTC. Its protein is CSAQTAEPYEQYF. The chain uses TRBV20-1 and TRBJ2-7, with D perhaps matching TRBD1 (5 bases). Trimming left V 6 bases short and J 4 bases short, with 16 bases between. The germline gives CDR1 DFQATT, CDR2 SNEGSKA (reference sequence). This CDR3 is 13 amino acids long.

Only a few counts were recorded for this clonotype. This chain joins TRBV6-1 and TRBJ1-1; D is undetermined. The V end was cut by 8 bases, the J end by 0 bases, with 4 bases between. From germline, CDR1 is MNHNS and CDR2 SASEGT. The CDR3 covers 11 residues. DNA of the CDR3: TGTGCCAGCGAGCTGAACACTGAAGCTTTCTTT. It is translated as CASELNTEAFF.

The chain combines TRBV10-3 with TRBJ2-1, with 9 bases identical to TRBD2. J was trimmed by 2 bases and V by 6 bases; bases with no gene match: 5. The CDR3 runs 15 residues. Germline CDR1 reads ENHRY; CDR2 reads SYGVKD. For the CDR3, the DNA is TGTGCCATCAGCGAACTAGCGGGTGCCTACAATGAGCAGTTCTTC. Translation gives CAISELAGAYNEQFF.

In this sample, this clonotype turned up many times. The rearrangement uses TRBV30 and TRBJ2-7; D could derive from TRBD1 or TRBD2 (5 bases each). Deletions cut 2 bases from V and 7 bases from J, with 18 bases between. CDR3 length: 14 amino acids. Germline values: CDR1 GTSNPN, CDR2 SVGIG (reference sequence). The CDR3, as DNA: TGTGCCTGGAGTCGGGACCGGGGCCAACGGGAGCAGTACTTC. Its translation: CAWSRDRGQREQYF.